These 20 T cell receptor beta chains came from one sample sequenced in a study of blood T cell repertoires in COVID-19. Some clones are missing from TCRdb's copy, which holds only in-frame ones; the method was immunoSEQ multiplex PCR. The table has approximately 230,000 clones, about 87% seen once. The sequenced sample was peripheral blood. The receptor source for this set is a woman aged 30 to 39 with COVID-19, enrolled during active disease.

V and J are TRBV11-2 and TRBJ2-1, with 9 bases lining up with TRBD1. The CDR3 contains 15 residues. J gave up 7 bases and V 0 bases, and 4 bases lay outside the gene matches. Looked up from germline, CDR1 is SGHAT and CDR2 is FQNNGV. The CDR3 region is CASSLEGQGYNEQFF. In DNA, the CDR3 is TGTGCCAGCAGCTTAGAGGGACAGGGATATAATGAGCAGTTCTTC.

This chain uses TRBV7-2 with TRBJ1-1; 9 bases fit TRBD1. Looked up from germline, CDR1 is SGHTA and CDR2 is FQGNSA. The length of the CDR3 is 16 residues. Germline trimming cut 1 base from V and 7 bases from J; bases unmatched to any gene: 10. CDR3 DNA: TGTGCCAGCAGCTTAGGAGTGGGGGAGACAGGGGGTGAAGCTTTCTTT. Its translation is CASSLGVGETGGEAFF.

This clone has just one count. This chain joins TRBV15 and TRBJ2-1; 10 bases align to TRBD2. The CDR3 is made up of 16 amino acids. V was clipped by 1 base and J by 9 bases; unmatched bases: 9. Germline V CDR1 and CDR2: LNHNV, YYDKDF (reference sequence). CDR3 amino acids: CATSRGSSGGGGEQFF. For the CDR3, the DNA is TGTGCCACCAGCAGAGGATCTAGCGGGGGTGGCGGTGAGCAGTTCTTC.

The J gene is TRBJ1-3, the V gene TRBV5-4, with D unresolved. Looked up from germline, CDR1 is SGHNT and CDR2 is YYREEE (reference sequence). The length of the CDR3 is 17 residues. Trimming removed 0 bases from V and 0 bases from J, with 13 bases in between. The CDR3 sequence: CASSLEPGSISGNTIYF. The CDR3 nucleotides are TGTGCCAGCAGCTTGGAGCCGGGATCAATCTCTGGAAACACCATATATTTT.

The rearrangement uses TRBV12-5 and TRBJ1-4; D is perhaps TRBD1 (5 bases). The CDR3 loop spans 14 amino acids. Trimming shortened V by 3 bases and J by 7 bases, and 12 bases separated the two germline ends. Germline CDR1 LGHNT, CDR2 FRNRAP. For the CDR3, the DNA is TGTGCTAGTGGTTTTGGGGCGGGAGCTGAAAAACTGTTTTTT. This gives the protein CASGFGAGAEKLFF.

The chain links TRBV12-3 or TRBV12-4 to TRBJ1-1; D might be TRBD1 (5 bases). This CDR3 region has 13 residues. V was pared by 6 bases and J by 5 bases, with 13 bases between. CDR3 in DNA: TGTGCCAGCAGAGGGACGGAGGGGACTGAAGCTTTCTTT. Amino acid sequence: CASRGTEGTEAFF.

The DNA for the CDR3 is TGTGCCAGCAGCTCACTTGATAGCGGGATCGGGCACAATGAGCAGTTCTTC. Amino acids: CASSSLDSGIGHNEQFF. The V call is TRBV13, the J call TRBJ2-1; 8 nucleotides line up with TRBD2. This CDR3 is 17 amino acids long. The junction had 13 bases not matched to a gene; V was cut back by 4 bases and J by 5 bases. CDR1 and CDR2 (germline): PRHDT, FYEKMQ (reference sequence). Supplemented by reference TRBV13 and TRBJ2-1, the full variable domain reads AAGVIQSPRHLIKEKRETATLKCYPIPRHDTVYWYQQGPGQDPQFLISFYEKMQSDKGSIPDRFSAQQFSDYHSELNMSSLELGDSALYFCASSSLDSGIGHNEQFFGPGTRLTVL.

This clone appeared a few times. V usage is TRBV4-1 and J usage is TRBJ1-2; 11 positions match TRBD1. This CDR3 region has 16 residues. V dropped 1 base and J dropped 7; count of bases not matched to a gene: 8. Germline loops: CDR1 MGHRA, CDR2 YSYEKL. The CDR3, as DNA: TGCGCCAGCAGCCAAGGAGGACAGGGGGCGCTCAGTGGCTACACCTTC. Its translation is CASSQGGQGALSGYTF.

This chain links TRBV5-1 with TRBJ2-5; TRBD2 matches 10 bases. The germline V gene encodes CDR1 SGHRS and CDR2 YFSETQ. CDR3 length: 15 residues. V lost 2 bases, J lost 5 bases, and 6 bases stayed unmatched. CDR3 protein: CASSLAGGPGETQYF. Here the CDR3 DNA reads TGCGCCAGCAGCTTAGCGGGAGGGCCGGGGGAGACCCAGTACTTC. The variable domain in full, completed from reference TRBV5-1 and TRBJ2-5, reads KAGVTQTPRYLIKTRGQQVTLSCSPISGHRSVSWYQQTPGQGLQFLFEYFSETQRNKGNFPGRFSGRQFSNSRSEMNVSTLELGDSALYLCASSLAGGPGETQYFGPGTRLLVL.

The rearrangement links TRBV3-1 (or the pseudogene TRBV3-2) to TRBJ1-1; D ambiguous. The CDR3 length is 14 residues. Germline values: CDR1 LGHDT, CDR2 YNNKEL (reference sequence). V dropped 2 bases and J dropped 1 base, with 8 bases sitting between them. In DNA form, the CDR3 reads TGTGCCAGCAGCCAATTGGAGGGGAACACTGAAGCTTTCTTT. This codes for CASSQLEGNTEAFF.

The table lists this clone with many counts. V is TRBV6-4 and J is TRBJ1-2; 8 positions agree with TRBD1. This CDR3 is built from 13 residues. J gave up 5 bases and V 5 bases, and 4 bases lay outside the gene matches. Germline CDR1 MRHNA, CDR2 SNTAGT. The CDR3 loop is CASSLDRGYGYTF. CDR3 sequence (DNA): TGTGCCAGCAGTCTCGACAGGGGTTATGGCTACACCTTC.

V and J are TRBV18 and TRBJ2-5; 12 bases align to TRBD2. There are 16 residues in the CDR3. Germline values: CDR1 KGHSH, CDR2 LQKENI. Trimming removed 0 bases from V and 4 bases from J; junction bases left unmatched: 3. This chain's CDR3 is CASSPPSLAGGETQYF. DNA for the CDR3: TGTGCCAGCTCACCACCGTCACTAGCGGGGGGAGAGACCCAGTACTTC.

The gene calls are TRBV2 and TRBJ1-5; D gene unclear. Germline CDR1 and CDR2: SNHLY and FYNNEI. The CDR3 loop spans 13 amino acids. Trimming pared 4 bases from V and 3 bases from J, leaving 7 bases between. This chain's CDR3 is CASSGEHNQPQHF. CDR3 nucleotide sequence: TGTGCCAGCAGTGGAGAGCACAATCAGCCCCAGCATTTT. The full variable domain, completed using reference TRBV2 and TRBJ1-5, is EPEVTQTPSHQVTQMGQEVILRCVPISNHLYFYWYRQILGQKVEFLVSFYNNEISEKSEIFDDQFSVERPDGSNFTLKIRSTKLEDSAMYFCASSGEHNQPQHFGDGTRLSIL.

This clone was observed a single time. The V call is TRBV4-1, the J call TRBJ2-7; a possible D gene is TRBD1 (6 bases). CDR3 size: 18 residues. Germline V gene sequence: CDR1 MGHRA, CDR2 YSYEKL. V was pared by 3 bases and J by 3 bases, with 24 bases between. CDR3 residues: CASSQGGQPPPSYYEQYF. CDR3 sequence (DNA): TGCGCCAGCAGCCAGGGCGGACAGCCTCCTCCCTCATACTACGAGCAGTACTTC.

This clone has more than one count but fewer than ten. The chain is built from TRBV19 and TRBJ1-5; 9 nucleotides align to TRBD1. The length of the CDR3 is 13 residues. The junction had 4 bases not matched to a gene; V was cut back by 6 bases and J by 7 bases. Germline V gene lookup returns CDR1 LNHDA and CDR2 SQIVND (reference sequence). Written as DNA, the CDR3 is TGTGCCAGTAGGGGACAGGGCAGGCAGCCCCAGCATTTT. Its protein product is CASRGQGRQPQHF. Full variable domain (rest looked up from reference TRBV19 and TRBJ1-5): DGGITQSPKYLFRKEGQNVTLSCEQNLNHDAMYWYRQDPGQGLRLIYYSQIVNDFQKGDIAEGYSVSREKKESFPLTVTSAQKNPTAFYLCASRGQGRQPQHFGDGTRLSIL.

The rearrangement joins TRBV7-9 to TRBJ2-4, with D hard to call. Per germline, CDR1 SEHNR and CDR2 FQNEAQ (reference sequence). Deletions cut 2 bases from V and 7 bases from J, with 6 bases between. The CDR3 is 12 amino acids. For the CDR3, the DNA is TGTGCCAGCAGCTTATACCGGAACATTCAGTACTTC. This sequence encodes CASSLYRNIQYF.

The rearrangement uses TRBV5-1 and TRBJ2-5; 7 bases are shared with TRBD1. The germline V gene has CDR1 SGHRS and CDR2 YFSETQ. V lost 4 bases, J lost 1 base, and 7 bases stayed unmatched. The CDR3 is 15 amino acids. The CDR3 DNA reads TGCGCCAGCAGCATCCGGGGACAGCTCCAAGAGACCCAGTACTTC. This encodes CASSIRGQLQETQYF.

The chain employs TRBV10-3 and TRBJ2-1; 9 nucleotides line up with TRBD2. The J segment lost 4 bases and the V segment lost 2 bases, leaving 12 bases of the junction unmatched. This CDR3 comprises 18 residues. The V gene's germline CDR1 is ENHRY and CDR2 SYGVKD. Here the CDR3 reads CAISELGASGVGYNEQFF. The CDR3 nucleotides read TGTGCCATCAGTGAGCTCGGGGCTAGCGGGGTTGGATACAATGAGCAGTTCTTC.

V gene TRBV6-5 combines with J gene TRBJ1-2; no clear D. Looked up from germline, CDR1 is MNHEY and CDR2 is SVGAGI. The germline V and J ends were trimmed by 8 bases and 8 bases, with 18 bases remaining between them. The CDR3 is made up of 13 amino acids. The CDR3 is CASSPSADFGYTF. CDR3 nucleotides: TGTGCCAGCTCTCCCTCGGCGGATTTCGGCTACACCTTC.

The CDR3 DNA reads TGTGCCAGCAGTTTTCCCCCCGCAGATACGCAGTATTTT. The encoded protein is CASSFPPADTQYF. V gene TRBV12-3 or TRBV12-4 combines with J gene TRBJ2-3; D gene ambiguous. The CDR3 covers 13 residues. V shed 3 bases and J shed 4 bases, with 8 bases lying between them.